These T cell receptor beta chains were read from a single sample in a study of blood T cells in healthy people across ages. Each CDR3 protein is one row after TCRdb ran MiXCR on the 5' RACE reads. Here the sample spans hundreds of thousands of distinct CDR3 sequences, approximately 48% being singletons. Sequencing used blood. Receptors were obtained from a man aged 55 to 70 in good health. Both conserved end residues are part of each CDR3. A D gene is named only where the DNA matches it firmly. Clone size is given for some rows only: seen once, a few or many times, or a class if the clone is expanded.

clone size	V gene	J gene	D gene	CDR3 length	CDR3 protein	CDR3 DNA
.	TRBV4-1	TRBJ2-1	TRBD2	20	CASGHTGGLAGGRGVNEQFF	TGCGCCAGCGGCCACACAGGGGGACTAGCGGGGGGGAGAGGGGTCAATGAGCAGTTCTTC
.	TRBV15	TRBJ2-7	TRBD2	14	CATSSWGGSYEQYF	TGTGCCACCAGCAGCTGGGGGGGGTCCTACGAGCAGTACTTC
.	TRBV12-3/TRBV12-4	TRBJ2-2	.	13	CASSFLLTGELFF	TGTGCCAGCAGTTTCCTTTTGACCGGGGAGCTGTTTTTT
.	TRBV20-1	TRBJ2-3	.	14	CSAATSLDTDTQYF	TGCAGTGCCGCGACCTCCTTAGATACAGATACGCAGTATTTT
.	TRBV3-1	TRBJ1-6	.	14	CASSQYHSESPLHF	TGTGCCAGCAGCCAGTACCATTCCGAGTCACCCCTCCACTTT
few	TRBV7-2	TRBJ2-7	.	15	CASSLTGTGAREQYF	TGTGCCAGCAGCCTCACCGGGACGGGAGCTCGCGAGCAGTACTTC
.	TRBV6-2/TRBV6-3	TRBJ2-7	TRBD1	14	CASRKRDRGREQYF	TGTGCCAGCAGAAAGAGGGACAGGGGGCGCGAGCAGTACTTC
.	TRBV6-6	TRBJ1-2	.	13	CASSRQQSYGYTF	TGTGCCAGCAGTCGACAACAGAGCTATGGCTACACCTTC
few	TRBV4-3	TRBJ2-2	.	14	CASSLTRLTGELFF	TGCGCCAGCAGCCTGACGCGTCTCACCGGGGAGCTGTTTTTT
.	TRBV6-5	TRBJ2-1	TRBD2	16	CASSYSGLARDNEQFF	TGTGCCAGCAGTTATTCGGGACTAGCGCGAGACAATGAGCAGTTCTTC
.	TRBV14	TRBJ1-1	.	15	CASSQEGALNTEAFF	TGTGCCAGCAGCCAAGAGGGGGCCCTGAACACTGAAGCTTTCTTT
.	TRBV4-3	TRBJ1-6	.	19	CASSHTSGGGGTYNSPLHF	TGCGCCAGCAGCCACACAAGCGGCGGCGGGGGAACCTATAATTCACCCCTCCACTTT
.	TRBV30	TRBJ2-7	TRBD1	14	CAWRHRGSLLGQYF	TGTGCCTGGAGGCACAGGGGGTCCCTCCTAGGGCAGTACTTC
.	TRBV5-1	TRBJ1-2	TRBD1	15	CASSGGQGINYGYTF	TGCGCCAGCAGCGGAGGACAGGGGATTAACTATGGCTACACCTTC
few	TRBV3-1	TRBJ2-1	.	11	CASKSYNEQFF	TGTGCCAGCAAGTCCTACAATGAGCAGTTCTTC
many	TRBV4-3	TRBJ2-3	.	12	CASSQDMDTQYF	TGCGCCAGCAGCCAAGATATGGATACGCAGTATTTT
.	TRBV12-3/TRBV12-4	TRBJ1-4	.	15	CASRNSRRGFEKLFF	TGTGCCAGCAGGAACTCCAGGCGGGGGTTTGAAAAACTGTTTTTT
.	TRBV20-1	TRBJ2-5	TRBD1	13	CSAKIGQGETQYF	TGCAGTGCTAAGATTGGACAGGGAGAGACCCAGTACTTC
.	TRBV20-1	TRBJ2-1	.	12	CSAIGQVNEQFF	TGCAGTGCTATTGGCCAAGTAAATGAGCAGTTCTTC
.	TRBV3-1	TRBJ1-1	.	14	CASSPRGTNTEAFF	TGTGCCAGCAGCCCTCGGGGCACGAACACTGAAGCTTTCTTT
.	TRBV20-1	TRBJ2-5	.	11	CSELVGETQYF	TGCAGTGAGCTGGTAGGAGAGACCCAGTACTTC
.	TRBV6-1	TRBJ2-6	.	15	CASTEAGAGANVLTF	TGTGCCAGCACCGAAGCCGGGGCTGGGGCCAACGTCCTGACTTTC
few	TRBV7-2	TRBJ2-1	.	13	CASSFLVVGEQFF	TGTGCCAGCAGCTTTCTGGTAGTAGGTGAGCAGTTCTTC
.	TRBV5-6	TRBJ2-3	.	12	CASIFGTDTQYF	TGTGCCAGCATCTTTGGGACGGATACGCAGTATTTT
.	TRBV5-1	TRBJ2-3	TRBD2	15	CASSLTSGVPDTQYF	TGCGCCAGCAGCTTGACCAGCGGGGTCCCAGATACGCAGTATTTT
.	TRBV6-2/TRBV6-3	TRBJ2-7	.	15	CASSYGSGEAYEQYF	TGTGCCAGCAGTTACGGTTCCGGGGAAGCCTACGAGCAGTACTTC
.	TRBV3-1	TRBJ2-5	.	15	CASSQGGGARETQYF	TGTGCCAGCAGCCAAGGGGGGGGGGCCCGAGAGACCCAGTACTTC
.	TRBV12-3/TRBV12-4	TRBJ2-1	TRBD2	16	CASRLSGGSSYNEQFF	TGTGCCAGCAGACTGAGCGGGGGGAGCTCCTACAATGAGCAGTTCTTC
.	TRBV6-5	TRBJ2-6	TRBD1	18	CASSSSGTELSGANVLTF	TGTGCCAGCAGTTCCTCCGGGACAGAGCTTTCTGGGGCCAACGTCCTGACTTTC
.	TRBV12-3/TRBV12-4	TRBJ2-1	.	11	CASKLAYEQFF	TGTGCCAGCAAACTGGCGTATGAGCAGTTCTTC
few	TRBV20-1	TRBJ1-6	.	13	CSARDQSYSPLHF	TGCAGTGCTAGGGATCAATCTTATTCACCCCTCCACTTT
few	TRBV7-2	TRBJ2-2	.	13	CASADRNTGELFF	TGTGCCAGTGCGGACAGGAACACCGGGGAGCTGTTTTTT
.	TRBV14	TRBJ2-1	.	12	CASSQYAVPQFF	TGTGCCAGCAGCCAATACGCGGTACCACAGTTCTTC
.	TRBV3-1	TRBJ2-5	TRBD2	15	CASRKAGGPRETQYF	TGTGCCAGCAGGAAAGCGGGGGGCCCTCGAGAGACCCAGTACTTC
.	TRBV9	TRBJ1-6	TRBD1	15	CASSVDRTGGSPLHF	TGTGCCAGCAGCGTAGATCGGACAGGGGGTTCACCCCTCCACTTT
.	TRBV20-1	TRBJ2-1	TRBD2	14	CSARRGDRPNEQFF	TGCAGTGCTAGACGGGGGGACCGCCCCAATGAGCAGTTCTTC
once	TRBV28	TRBJ2-2	TRBD1	15	CASSGLTGATGELFF	TGTGCCAGCAGTGGACTGACAGGGGCCACCGGGGAGCTGTTTTTT
few	TRBV11-2	TRBJ2-3	.	17	CASSLEWRGKYTDTQYF	TGTGCCAGCAGCTTAGAATGGCGGGGAAAATACACAGATACGCAGTATTTT
.	TRBV4-3	TRBJ1-3	.	16	CASSQDFGGRGNTIYF	TGCGCCAGCAGCCAAGATTTTGGGGGCAGGGGAAACACCATATATTTT
.	TRBV19	TRBJ2-1	.	14	CASSPPERTFGQFF	TGTGCCAGTAGTCCCCCAGAGAGGACGTTTGGACAGTTCTTC
.	TRBV24-1	TRBJ2-3	.	17	CATSDRGRGDGTDTQYF	TGTGCCACCAGTGATCGGGGTAGGGGGGACGGCACAGATACGCAGTATTTT
.	TRBV11-3	TRBJ2-5	.	14	CASSMQGNQETQYF	TGTGCCAGCAGCATGCAGGGGAACCAAGAGACCCAGTACTTC
.	TRBV6-5	TRBJ2-1	.	18	CASSSEAVGGAPYNEQFF	TGTGCCAGCAGTTCCGAAGCCGTTGGGGGGGCGCCCTACAATGAGCAGTTCTTC
.	TRBV9	TRBJ2-2	TRBD1	14	CASSAGQGAGELFF	TGTGCCAGCAGCGCGGGACAGGGGGCCGGGGAGCTGTTTTTT
.	TRBV12-3/TRBV12-4	TRBJ2-2	.	16	CASSFGGGTQSGELFF	TGTGCCAGCAGTTTTGGGGGCGGGACGCAGTCCGGGGAGCTGTTTTTT
.	TRBV7-9	TRBJ1-2	.	14	CASSDGGGNYGYTF	TGTGCCAGCAGCGACGGGGGGGGTAACTATGGCTACACCTTC
.	TRBV7-2	TRBJ2-1	.	13	CASSWRGWNEQFF	TGTGCCAGCAGCTGGAGGGGGTGGAATGAGCAGTTCTTC
few	TRBV12-3/TRBV12-4	TRBJ2-7	.	14	CASRTGTLTGEQYF	TGTGCCAGCAGGACCGGGACCCTGACGGGCGAGCAGTACTTC